The 26 T cell receptor beta chains listed next were all sequenced from one sample in a study of T-cell reconstitution after alpha-beta-depleted transplantation in children (dated by TCRdb to 2016 to 2017). Read against the paper, the sample's treatment or condition label means: allogeneic hematopoietic cell transplantation with graft depleted of TCRalphabeta T cells and CD19 B cells. Libraries were prepared through PCR. Instrument on record: Illumina HiSeq 2500. TCR libraries were prepared with molecular barcoding, using unique molecular identifiers to normalize TCRbeta repertoire quantification. TCRdb handled the public reads itself, with Q25 trimming in fastp and clone calling in MiXCR, and kept productive beta chains. Duplicate CDR3 protein sequences are folded into a single record with the most common DNA and genes. For this sample there are some 840,000 distinct CDR3 sequences; roughly 15% appear just once. The ten largest clones capture about 4.6% of the sample.

The sample in question was PBMCs, mostly from graft donor cells, obtained 360 days after TCRalphabeta/CD19-depleted stem cell transplant. The receptor set was obtained from a male patient under 18 who had a stem cell transplant for acute lymphoblastic leukemia, so the T cells may come from the graft donor.

The chain carries TRBV12-3 or TRBV12-4 and TRBJ2-6; 9 bases map to TRBD1. The CDR3 spans 18 residues. Unmatched junction bases numbered 9, after V lost 6 bases and J lost 0 bases. CDR3 nucleotides: TGTGCCAGCAGAATATACAGGGGGCCGACCTCTGGGGCCAACGTCCTGACTTTC. Its translation: CASRIYRGPTSGANVLTF.

The rearrangement links TRBV20-1 to TRBJ1-4; D is undetermined. The germline gives CDR1 DFQATT, CDR2 SNEGSKA (reference sequence). The CDR3 length is 13 residues. V lost 6 bases and J 7 bases, leaving 15 bases between the germline ends. The CDR3 loop reads CSAENPNFEKLFF. As DNA, the CDR3 is TGCAGTGCCGAGAATCCTAACTTTGAAAAACTGTTTTTT.

This clonotype was observed a handful of times. The chain couples TRBV29-1 to TRBJ2-2, with 7 bases identical to TRBD1. V was clipped by 7 bases and J by 0 bases; unmatched bases: 8. Germline CDR1 and CDR2: SQVTM and ANQGSEA. CDR3 length: 15 residues. This CDR3 is CSARTGLANTGELFF. In DNA form, the CDR3 reads TGCAGCGCCCGGACAGGTCTCGCGAACACCGGGGAGCTGTTTTTT.

This clonotype was picked up a small number of times. V is TRBV5-1 and J is TRBJ2-7; 7 nucleotides line up with TRBD2. V lost 1 base to trimming and J lost 6 bases; unmatched junction nucleotides: 16. Looked up from germline, CDR1 is SGHRS and CDR2 is YFSETQ. CDR3 length: 17 amino acids. The DNA for the CDR3 is TGCGCCAGCAGCTTGTACCCTTCGGTCAGCGGGATTGGCGAGCAGTACTTC. Residues: CASSLYPSVSGIGEQYF.

The chain links TRBV9 to TRBJ2-2, with TRBD2 identical over 14 bases. The V and J ends lost 0 bases and 4 bases, in that order; junction bases with no gene match: 8. Germline CDR1 SGDLS, CDR2 YYNGEE. The CDR3 runs to 19 residues. DNA for the CDR3: TGTGCCAGCAGCGTAGATCACTCTGGACTAGCGGGGGGCACCGGGGAGCTGTTTTTT. Residues: CASSVDHSGLAGGTGELFF.

About this clonotype itself: The CDR3 does not close with the conserved phenylalanine or tryptophan, likely indicating a read error. The chain employs TRBV7-3 and TRBJ1-1, with unresolved D. Trimming removed 3 bases at V and 2 bases at J, with 10 bases between. There are 14 residues in the CDR3. The germline CDR1 and CDR2 sequences are SGHTA and FQGTGA. This chain's CDR3 is CASSFDTTNTEAFV. DNA for the CDR3: TGTGCCAGCAGCTTTGACACGACAAACACTGAAGCTTTCGTT.

V is TRBV18 and J is TRBJ1-4; tentative D call: TRBD1 (6 bases). The V and J ends lost 2 bases and 5 bases respectively, with 6 bases between them. Germline lookup yields CDR1 KGHSH and CDR2 LQKENI. The CDR3 has 13 amino acids. CDR3 nucleotides: TGTGCCAGCTCACCAACAGGGAATGAAAAACTGTTTTTT. Translated: CASSPTGNEKLFF.

The chain has TRBV7-3 and TRBJ2-2; possibly TRBD2 for D (5 bases). V lost 10 bases to trimming and J lost 0 bases, with 15 bases between them. Germline-derived CDR1 and CDR2 are SGHTA and FQGTGA. The CDR3 sequence is 15 residues long. The CDR3 region is CATAPGIPNTGELFF. Written as DNA, the CDR3 is TGTGCCACCGCGCCGGGGATACCGAACACCGGGGAGCTGTTTTTT.

This clonotype was recorded a few times. The chain joins TRBV12-3 or TRBV12-4 to TRBJ2-7; D not resolved. Deletions cut 1 base from V and 2 bases from J, with 12 bases between. This CDR3 has 15 amino acids. CDR3 sequence (DNA): TGTGCCAGCAGTTTAGATTGGACGGTACCCTACGAGCAGTACTTC. Translating it yields CASSLDWTVPYEQYF.

V usage is TRBV6-4 and J usage is TRBJ1-1, with D possibly TRBD1 on 5 matching bases. The length of the CDR3 is 15 residues. Trimming cost V 6 bases and J 1 base, with 15 bases left between them. Germline CDR1 and CDR2: MRHNA and SNTAGT. CDR3 loop: CASRITGGTNTEAFF. Written as DNA, the CDR3 is TGTGCCAGCAGAATCACCGGGGGGACGAACACTGAAGCTTTCTTT.

The CDR3 region has the DNA TGTGCCAGCAGGAGGGAGGAATTTAGCACAGATACGCAGTATTTT. Protein product: CASRREEFSTDTQYF. The V gene is TRBV6-1, the J gene TRBJ2-3; the D gene is possibly TRBD2 (6 bases). This CDR3 is built from 15 residues. Germline lookup yields CDR1 MNHNS and CDR2 SASEGT. V was pared by 6 bases and J by 0 bases, with 13 bases between.

Only a few counts were recorded for this clonotype. The gene calls are TRBV10-3 and TRBJ2-7; TRBD2 aligns across 7 bases. The J segment lost 1 base and the V segment lost 5 bases, leaving 5 bases of the junction unmatched. Germline V CDR1 and CDR2: ENHRY, SYGVKD. The CDR3 totals 14 residues. The CDR3 DNA follows: TGTGCCATCAGTTGGCTAGCGGAGTCCTACGAGCAGTACTTC. As protein: CAISWLAESYEQYF.

The chain carries TRBV9 and TRBJ2-1; 10 bases map to TRBD2. This CDR3 has 15 amino acids. Trimming removed 3 bases from V and 6 bases from J; junction bases left unmatched: 6. The germline gives CDR1 SGDLS, CDR2 YYNGEE. CDR3 region: CASSASSGRANEQFF. CDR3 coding DNA: TGTGCCAGCAGCGCCTCTAGCGGGAGAGCCAATGAGCAGTTCTTC.

The rearrangement uses TRBV2 and TRBJ2-3; 8 bases match TRBD2. The CDR3 consists of 14 residues. The V gene end was trimmed by 7 bases and the J gene end by 4 bases; junction bases not matched to a gene: 7. Germline V gives CDR1 SNHLY, CDR2 FYNNEI. In DNA form, the CDR3 reads TGTGCCAGCACGACTAGCGAACCGCCAGATACGCAGTATTTT. Protein sequence: CASTTSEPPDTQYF.

This rearrangement joins TRBV4-1 to TRBJ2-1, with TRBD2 matching over 8 bases. The germline V gene encodes CDR1 MGHRA and CDR2 YSYEKL. The V and J ends lost 1 base and 15 bases, in that order; junction bases with no gene match: 2. This CDR3 has 11 amino acids. The CDR3 loop reads CASSQGTSRFF. The CDR3 DNA is TGCGCCAGCAGCCAAGGGACTAGCCGGTTCTTC.

The chain carries TRBV9 and TRBJ2-1, with a weak D call TRBD2 (6 bases). V lost 4 bases, J lost 12 bases, and 20 bases lay in between. The CDR3 runs 14 residues. In germline, CDR1 is SGDLS, CDR2 YYNGEE. CDR3 coding DNA: TGTGCCAGCAGCCCCCGGGTGGGCGGGAAGGGGCAGTTCTTC. It specifies CASSPRVGGKGQFF.

This clonotype was seen a handful of times. The V gene is TRBV14, the J gene TRBJ2-1, with 12 bases matching TRBD2. The CDR3 length is 15 residues. Trimming removed 4 bases from V and 8 bases from J; junction bases left unmatched: 6. Germline assignment: CDR1 SGHDN and CDR2 FVKESK. Here the CDR3 reads CASSPTSGRGDEQFF. The CDR3 DNA sequence: TGTGCCAGCAGCCCGACTAGCGGGAGAGGAGATGAGCAGTTCTTC.

In its sample, this clonotype was seen a few times. The chain couples TRBV4-1 to TRBJ2-1; possibly TRBD2 for D (6 bases). Germline-derived CDR1 and CDR2 are MGHRA and YSYEKL. Trimming stripped 1 base from V and 8 bases from J, with 18 bases between. The CDR3 covers 16 residues. The CDR3 loop reads CASSQVGSLVGYEQFF. CDR3 bases: TGCGCCAGCAGCCAAGTCGGGAGTCTTGTCGGATATGAGCAGTTCTTC.

This clonotype was picked up a small number of times. The CDR3: CASSLHRQGTTF. CDR3 DNA sequence: TGTGCCAGCAGTTTACACCGACAGGGTACGACCTTC. The J gene is TRBJ1-2, the V gene TRBV12-3 or TRBV12-4; 7 bases are shared with TRBD1. The CDR3 consists of 12 residues. V dropped 2 bases and J dropped 14; count of bases not matched to a gene: 8.

This clonotype was recorded once. The chain has TRBV12-5 and TRBJ2-7, with TRBD2 matching over 7 bases. V was clipped by 0 bases and J by 9 bases; unmatched bases: 8. CDR1 is LGHNT, CDR2 FRNRAP, per germline. The CDR3 has 14 amino acids. CDR3 coding DNA: TGTGCTAGTGGTTTGGTACGGGGGGTTAGTACGCAGTACTTC. Translation gives CASGLVRGVSTQYF.

This chain joins TRBV5-1 and TRBJ2-2; 8 nucleotides agree with TRBD1. After removal of 4 bases from V and 5 bases from J, the junction contained 22 bases not matched to a gene. The CDR3 extends over 20 amino acids. Germline CDR1 reads SGHRS; CDR2 reads YFSETQ. The CDR3 nucleotides are TGCGCCAGCAGCCCGCACCAGTTCCATCAGGGGGCAGGTGGGACCGGGGAGCTGTTTTTT. This encodes CASSPHQFHQGAGGTGELFF.

The chain is built from TRBV20-1 and TRBJ2-7, with TRBD2 identical over 9 bases. With V trimmed by 6 bases and J by 4 bases, 13 bases remained unmatched. The CDR3 extends over 15 amino acids. Germline CDR1 reads DFQATT; CDR2 reads SNEGSKA (reference sequence). The CDR3 is CSAPPGAGGNYEQYF. The CDR3 DNA is TGCAGTGCACCACCCGGGGCGGGAGGGAATTACGAGCAGTACTTC.

This clonotype appeared many times. V is TRBV5-1 and J is TRBJ1-4; D not certain. Trimming cost V 3 bases and J 7 bases, with 13 bases left between them. CDR3 size: 14 residues. CDR1 and CDR2 (germline): SGHRS, YFSETQ. The CDR3 spells CASSWTSMSEKLFF. The CDR3 coding sequence is TGCGCCAGCAGCTGGACCTCGATGAGTGAAAAACTGTTTTTT.

CDR3 sequence: CSAWVRGGTDTQYF. For the CDR3, the DNA is TGCAGTGCCTGGGTTCGGGGGGGCACAGATACGCAGTATTTT. This chain uses TRBV20-1 with TRBJ2-3; TRBD2 matches at 7 bases. The CDR3 contains 14 residues. V lost 6 bases, J lost 1 base, and 7 bases stayed unmatched. Germline V lookup: CDR1 DFQATT, CDR2 SNEGSKA (reference sequence).

This clonotype was found a few times. V is TRBV9 and J is TRBJ2-7, with 9 bases fitting TRBD2. Looked up from germline, CDR1 is SGDLS and CDR2 is YYNGEE. V was pared by 4 bases and J by 6 bases, with 8 bases of the junction left unmatched. The CDR3 length is 14 residues. The CDR3 loop reads CASSTSSGSGEQYF. In nucleotides, the CDR3 is TGTGCCAGCAGCACCAGTAGCGGGAGCGGCGAGCAGTACTTC.

The chain carries TRBV7-6 and TRBJ1-1; D uncertain. Looked up from germline, CDR1 is SGHVS and CDR2 is FNYEAQ. The CDR3 totals 15 residues. Between the trimmed V and J ends, which lost 7 bases and 0 bases, there was a span of 15 bases. CDR3 nucleotides: TGTGCCAGCAAAAGTTCAAGGGCCGTGAACACTGAAGCTTTCTTT. It is translated as CASKSSRAVNTEAFF.